The source of this TCR beta chain is a study of Graves' ophthalmopathy and Graves' hyperthyroidism. CDR3 regions of TCR beta were amplified from RNA transcripts. First-round RT-PCR relied on HTBI primers, and a second-round multiplex PCR came next. MiXCR was run by TCRdb on the multiplex PCR reads, yielding one entry per CDR3 protein. The sample consists of around 1.1 million distinct CDR3 sequences, roughly two fifths of them appearing once. Study-level results: Prediction of ophthalmopathy progression reached around 70% sensitivity and around 75% specificity. In blood appeared most of the expanded thyroid clonotypes whose frequency exceeded 0.001.

The CDR3 has 15 residues. The V segment lost 0 bases and the J segment 5 bases; nucleotides outside the gene matches: 8. The V gene's germline CDR1 is DFQATT and CDR2 SNEGSKA (reference sequence). Concerning this clonotype: What it binds is unknown.

The sample was peripheral blood or thyroid tissue (not recorded which). The origin of this receptor is an adult man with Graves' hyperthyroidism. V gene TRBV20-1 combines with J gene TRBJ2-7, with TRBD1 matching 9 bases. For the CDR3, the DNA is TGCAGTGCTAGAGACCGGGGACAGGGTATCAACGAGCAGTACTTC. It encodes CSARDRGQGINEQYF.